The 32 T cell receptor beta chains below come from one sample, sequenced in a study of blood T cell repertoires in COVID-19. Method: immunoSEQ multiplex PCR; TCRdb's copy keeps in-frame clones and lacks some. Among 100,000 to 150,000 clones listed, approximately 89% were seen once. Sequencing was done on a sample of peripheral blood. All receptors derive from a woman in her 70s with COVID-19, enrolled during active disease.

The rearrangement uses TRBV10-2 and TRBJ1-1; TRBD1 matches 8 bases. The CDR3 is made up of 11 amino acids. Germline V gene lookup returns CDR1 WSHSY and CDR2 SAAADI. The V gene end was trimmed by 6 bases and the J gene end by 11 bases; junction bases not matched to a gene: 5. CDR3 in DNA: TGCGCCAGCAGCGAGGACAGGGAGGCTTTCTTT. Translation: CASSEDREAFF.

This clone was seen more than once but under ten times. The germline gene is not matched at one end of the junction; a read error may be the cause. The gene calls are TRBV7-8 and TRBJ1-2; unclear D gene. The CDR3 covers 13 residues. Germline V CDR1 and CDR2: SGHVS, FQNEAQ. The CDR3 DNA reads TGTGCCAGCAGCTTAGAGAGCGTTAAGCCTTTGGCCTTC. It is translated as CASSLESVKPLAF. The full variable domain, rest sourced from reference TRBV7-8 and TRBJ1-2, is GAGVSQSPRYKVAKRGQDVALRCDPISGHVSLFWYQQALGQGPEFLTYFQNEAQLDKSGLPSDRFFAERPEGSVSTLKIQRTQQEDSAVYLCASSLESVKPLAFGSGTRLTVV.

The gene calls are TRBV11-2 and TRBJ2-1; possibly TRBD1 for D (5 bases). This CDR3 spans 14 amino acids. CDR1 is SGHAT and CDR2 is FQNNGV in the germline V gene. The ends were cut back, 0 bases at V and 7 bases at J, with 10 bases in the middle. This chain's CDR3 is CASSLETASNEQFF. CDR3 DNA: TGTGCCAGCAGCTTAGAGACAGCGTCAAATGAGCAGTTCTTC.

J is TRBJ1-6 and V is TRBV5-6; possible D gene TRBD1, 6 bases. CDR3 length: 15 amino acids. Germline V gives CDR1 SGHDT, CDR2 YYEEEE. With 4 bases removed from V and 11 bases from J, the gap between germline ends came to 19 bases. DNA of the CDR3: TGTGCCAGCAGCACAGGACAGATCGGTACGGCACCCCTCCACTTT. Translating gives CASSTGQIGTAPLHF.

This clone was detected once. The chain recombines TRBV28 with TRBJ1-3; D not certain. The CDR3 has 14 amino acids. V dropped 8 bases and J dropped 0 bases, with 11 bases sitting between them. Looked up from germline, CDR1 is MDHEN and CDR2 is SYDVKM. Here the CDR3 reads CASALSGSGNTIYF. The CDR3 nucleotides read TGTGCCAGCGCCCTATCCGGCTCTGGAAACACCATATATTTT.

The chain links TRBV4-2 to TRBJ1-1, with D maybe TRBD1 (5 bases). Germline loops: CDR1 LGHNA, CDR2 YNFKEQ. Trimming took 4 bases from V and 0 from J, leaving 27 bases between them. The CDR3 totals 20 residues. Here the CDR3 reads CASSRVLNKVDIGLNTEAFF. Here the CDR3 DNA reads TGTGCCAGCAGCCGCGTACTGAATAAAGTGGACATTGGGCTGAACACTGAAGCTTTCTTT.

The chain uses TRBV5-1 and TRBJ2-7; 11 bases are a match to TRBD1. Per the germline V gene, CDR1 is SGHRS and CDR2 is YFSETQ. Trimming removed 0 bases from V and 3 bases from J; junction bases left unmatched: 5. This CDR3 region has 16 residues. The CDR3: CASSLGRTGGSYEQYF. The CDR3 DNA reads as TGCGCCAGCAGCTTGGGACGGACAGGGGGCAGCTACGAGCAGTACTTC.

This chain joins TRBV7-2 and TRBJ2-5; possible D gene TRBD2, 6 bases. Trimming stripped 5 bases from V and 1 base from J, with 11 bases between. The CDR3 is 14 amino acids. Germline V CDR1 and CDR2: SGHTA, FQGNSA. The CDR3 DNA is TGTGCCAGCAGCCCCCCGGGGGTCCAAGAGACCCAGTACTTC. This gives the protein CASSPPGVQETQYF.

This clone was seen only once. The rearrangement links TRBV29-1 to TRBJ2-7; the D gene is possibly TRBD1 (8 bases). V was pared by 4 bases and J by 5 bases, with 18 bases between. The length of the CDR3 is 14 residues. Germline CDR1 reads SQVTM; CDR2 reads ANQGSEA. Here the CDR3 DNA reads TGCAGCGTTGCCGGAGGACAGGGAGGGGACGAGCAGTACTTC. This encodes CSVAGGQGGDEQYF.

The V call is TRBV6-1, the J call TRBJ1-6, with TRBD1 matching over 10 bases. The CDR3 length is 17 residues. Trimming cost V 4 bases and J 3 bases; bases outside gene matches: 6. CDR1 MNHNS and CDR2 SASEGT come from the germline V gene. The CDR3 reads CASSAGTGANYNSPLHF. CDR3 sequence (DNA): TGTGCCAGCAGTGCCGGGACAGGGGCGAACTATAATTCACCCCTCCACTTT.

The CDR3 spells CASSRRDRGSGNTIYF. The CDR3 nucleotides read TGTGCCAGCAGCCGCCGGGACAGGGGGTCTGGAAACACCATATATTTT. The J gene is TRBJ1-3, the V gene TRBV5-8; 11 nucleotides line up with TRBD1. J gave up 1 base and V 4 bases, and 4 bases lay outside the gene matches. This CDR3 has 16 residues. Germline V gene sequence: CDR1 SGHTS, CDR2 YDEGEE.

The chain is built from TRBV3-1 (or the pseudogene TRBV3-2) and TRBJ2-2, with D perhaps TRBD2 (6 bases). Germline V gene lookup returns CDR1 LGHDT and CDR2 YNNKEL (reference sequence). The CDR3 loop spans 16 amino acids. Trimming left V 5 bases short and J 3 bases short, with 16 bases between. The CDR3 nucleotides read TGTGCCAGCAGCGGGACCCCGGACTACCACACCGGGGAGCTGTTTTTT. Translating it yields CASSGTPDYHTGELFF.

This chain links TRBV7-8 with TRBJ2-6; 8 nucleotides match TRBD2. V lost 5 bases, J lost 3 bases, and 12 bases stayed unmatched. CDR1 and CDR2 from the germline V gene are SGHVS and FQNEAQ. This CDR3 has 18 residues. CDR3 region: CASSASPGGGIGANVLTF. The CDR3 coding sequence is TGTGCCAGCAGCGCCTCCCCGGGGGGGGGCATTGGGGCCAACGTCCTGACTTTC.

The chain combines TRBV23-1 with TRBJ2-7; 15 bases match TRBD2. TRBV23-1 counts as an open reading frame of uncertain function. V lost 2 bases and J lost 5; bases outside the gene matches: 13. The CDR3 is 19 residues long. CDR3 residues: CASSQQRTSGGARVNEQYF. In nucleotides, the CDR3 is TGCGCCAGCAGTCAACAACGGACTAGCGGGGGGGCCCGTGTCAACGAGCAGTACTTC.

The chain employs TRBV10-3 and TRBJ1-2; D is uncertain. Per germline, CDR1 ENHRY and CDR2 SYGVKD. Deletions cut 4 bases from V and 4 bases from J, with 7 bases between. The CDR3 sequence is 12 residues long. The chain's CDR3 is CAISGLSYGYTF. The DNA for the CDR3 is TGTGCCATCAGTGGACTGAGCTATGGCTACACCTTC.

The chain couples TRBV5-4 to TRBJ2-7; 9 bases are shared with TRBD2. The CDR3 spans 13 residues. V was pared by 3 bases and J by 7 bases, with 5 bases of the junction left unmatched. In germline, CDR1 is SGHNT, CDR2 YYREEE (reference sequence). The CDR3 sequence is CASSSGLAREQYF. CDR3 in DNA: TGTGCCAGCAGCTCTGGACTAGCGCGTGAGCAGTACTTC. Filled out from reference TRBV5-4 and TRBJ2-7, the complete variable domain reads ETGVTQSPTHLIKTRGQQVTLRCSSQSGHNTVSWYQQALGQGPQFIFQYYREEENGRGNFPPRFSGLQFPNYSSELNVNALELDDSALYLCASSSGLAREQYFGPGTRLTVT.

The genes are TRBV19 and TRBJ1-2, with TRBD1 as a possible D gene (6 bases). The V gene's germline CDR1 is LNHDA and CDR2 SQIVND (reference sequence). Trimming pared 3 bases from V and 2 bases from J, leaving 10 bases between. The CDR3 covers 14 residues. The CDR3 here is CASSIGQTNYGYTF. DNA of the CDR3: TGTGCCAGTAGTATTGGACAGACCAACTATGGCTACACCTTC.

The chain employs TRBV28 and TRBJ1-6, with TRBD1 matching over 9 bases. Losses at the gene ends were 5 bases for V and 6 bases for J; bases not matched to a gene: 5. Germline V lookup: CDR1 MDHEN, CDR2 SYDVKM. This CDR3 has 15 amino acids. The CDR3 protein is CASSPPGQGNSPLHF. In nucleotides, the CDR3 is TGTGCCAGCAGTCCTCCGGGACAGGGTAATTCACCCCTCCACTTT.

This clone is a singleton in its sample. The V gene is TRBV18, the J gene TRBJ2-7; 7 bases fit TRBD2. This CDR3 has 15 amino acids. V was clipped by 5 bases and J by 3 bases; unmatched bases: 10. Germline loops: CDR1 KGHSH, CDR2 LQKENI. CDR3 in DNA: TGTGCCAGCTCATTCATGGGGGACTACCTCTACGAGCAGTACTTC. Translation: CASSFMGDYLYEQYF.

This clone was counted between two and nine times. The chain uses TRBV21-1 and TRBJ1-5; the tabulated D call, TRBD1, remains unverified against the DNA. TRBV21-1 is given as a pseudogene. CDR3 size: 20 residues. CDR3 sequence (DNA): TGTGCCAGCAGCACAGCCAGACAGGGGACGAGTTATGGAGGCAATCAGCCCCAGCATTTT. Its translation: CASSTARQGTSYGGNQPQHF.

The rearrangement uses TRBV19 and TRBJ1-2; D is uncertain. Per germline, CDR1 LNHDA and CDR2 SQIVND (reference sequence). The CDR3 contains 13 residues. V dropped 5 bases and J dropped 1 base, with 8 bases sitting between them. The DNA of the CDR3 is TGTGCCAGTAGTCCCGACATTAACTATGGCTACACCTTC. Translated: CASSPDINYGYTF.

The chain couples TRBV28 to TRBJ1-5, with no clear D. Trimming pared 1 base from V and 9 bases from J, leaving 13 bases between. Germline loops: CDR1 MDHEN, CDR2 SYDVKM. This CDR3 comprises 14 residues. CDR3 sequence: CASSLLGGWWPQHF. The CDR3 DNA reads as TGTGCCAGCAGTTTATTGGGAGGTTGGTGGCCCCAGCATTTT. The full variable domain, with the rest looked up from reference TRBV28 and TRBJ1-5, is DVKVTQSSRYLVKRTGEKVFLECVQDMDHENMFWYRQDPGLGLRLIYFSYDVKMKEKGDIPEGYSVSREKKERFSLILESASTNQTSMYLCASSLLGGWWPQHFGDGTRLSIL.

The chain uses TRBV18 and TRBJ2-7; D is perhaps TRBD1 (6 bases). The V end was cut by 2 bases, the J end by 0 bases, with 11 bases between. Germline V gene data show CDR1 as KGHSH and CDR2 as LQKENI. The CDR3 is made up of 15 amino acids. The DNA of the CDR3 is TGTGCCAGCTCACCATTTGTGACAGGCTCCTACGAGCAGTACTTC. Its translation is CASSPFVTGSYEQYF.

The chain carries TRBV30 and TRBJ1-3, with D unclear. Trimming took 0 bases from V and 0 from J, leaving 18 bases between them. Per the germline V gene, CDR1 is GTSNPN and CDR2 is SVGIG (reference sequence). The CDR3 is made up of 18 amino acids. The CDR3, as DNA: TGTGCCTGGAGTGTTGGAGGAGCCCTTAAACTCTCTGGAAACACCATATATTTT. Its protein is CAWSVGGALKLSGNTIYF. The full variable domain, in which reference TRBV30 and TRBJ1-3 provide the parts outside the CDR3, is SQTIHQWPATLVQPVGSPLSLECTVEGTSNPNLYWYRQAAGRGLQLLFYSVGIGQISSEVPQNLSASRPQDRQFILSSKKLLLSDSGFYLCAWSVGGALKLSGNTIYFGEGSWLTVV.

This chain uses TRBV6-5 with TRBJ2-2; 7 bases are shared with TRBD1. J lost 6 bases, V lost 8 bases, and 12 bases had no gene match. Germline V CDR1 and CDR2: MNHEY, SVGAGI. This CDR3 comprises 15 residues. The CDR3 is CASRFYGTAAGELFF. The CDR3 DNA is TGTGCCAGCCGCTTCTACGGGACAGCGGCCGGGGAGCTGTTTTTT.

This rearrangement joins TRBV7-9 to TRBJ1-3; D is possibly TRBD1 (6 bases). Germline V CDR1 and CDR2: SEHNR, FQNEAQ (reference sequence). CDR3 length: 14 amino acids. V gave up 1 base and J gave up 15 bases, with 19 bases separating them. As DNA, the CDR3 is TGTGCCAGCAGCTTAGTAGAAGGCGGACAGCCGCCATATTTT. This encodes CASSLVEGGQPPYF.

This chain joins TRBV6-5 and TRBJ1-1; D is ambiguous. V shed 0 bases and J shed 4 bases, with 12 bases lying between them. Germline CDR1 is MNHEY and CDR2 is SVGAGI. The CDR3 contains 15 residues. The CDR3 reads CASSYSRREVTEAFF. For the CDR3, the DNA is TGTGCCAGCAGTTACTCGCGGCGAGAAGTCACTGAAGCTTTCTTT.

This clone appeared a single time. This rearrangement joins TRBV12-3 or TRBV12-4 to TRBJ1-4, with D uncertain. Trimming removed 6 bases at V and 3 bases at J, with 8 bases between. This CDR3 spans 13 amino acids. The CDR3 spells CASRNLANEKLFF. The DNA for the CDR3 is TGTGCCAGCAGGAACTTGGCTAATGAAAAACTGTTTTTT.

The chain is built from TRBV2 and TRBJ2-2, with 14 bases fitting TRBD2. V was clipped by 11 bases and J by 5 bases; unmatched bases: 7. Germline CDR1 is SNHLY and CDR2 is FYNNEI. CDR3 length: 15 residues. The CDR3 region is CASGLAGGPTGELFF. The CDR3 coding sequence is TGTGCCTCAGGACTAGCGGGGGGCCCGACCGGGGAGCTGTTTTTT.

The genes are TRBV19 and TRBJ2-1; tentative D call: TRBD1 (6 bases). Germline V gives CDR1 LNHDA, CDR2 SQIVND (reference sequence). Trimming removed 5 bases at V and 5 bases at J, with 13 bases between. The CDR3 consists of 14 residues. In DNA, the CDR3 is TGTGCCAGTAGTTCACAGGGTCTGAACAATGAGCAGTTCTTC. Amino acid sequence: CASSSQGLNNEQFF.

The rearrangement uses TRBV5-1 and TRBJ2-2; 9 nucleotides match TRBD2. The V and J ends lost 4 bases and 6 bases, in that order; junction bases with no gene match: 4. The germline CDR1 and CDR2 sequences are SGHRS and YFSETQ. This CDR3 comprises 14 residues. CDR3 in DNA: TGCGCCAGCAGCGGCGGGGGGGCCGCCGGGGAGCTGTTTTTT. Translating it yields CASSGGGAAGELFF.

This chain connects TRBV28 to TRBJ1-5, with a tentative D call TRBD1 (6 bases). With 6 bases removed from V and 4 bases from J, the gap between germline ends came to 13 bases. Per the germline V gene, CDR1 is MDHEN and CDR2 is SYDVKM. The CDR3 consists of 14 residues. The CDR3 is CASSPPDSNQPQHF. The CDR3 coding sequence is TGTGCCAGCAGCCCTCCGGACAGTAATCAGCCCCAGCATTTT. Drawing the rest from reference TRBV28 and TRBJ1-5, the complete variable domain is DVKVTQSSRYLVKRTGEKVFLECVQDMDHENMFWYRQDPGLGLRLIYFSYDVKMKEKGDIPEGYSVSREKKERFSLILESASTNQTSMYLCASSPPDSNQPQHFGDGTRLSIL.